This entry lists 24 T cell receptor beta chains sequenced from one sample in a study of read filtering for tumor transcriptome and immune sequencing (dated by TCRdb to between 2020 and 2021). Data came from an Illumina HiSeq 4000. TCR libraries were constructed from 350 to 400 ng RNA using the Immunoverse kit, and molecular barcoded adaptors covering alpha/delta and beta/gamma chains were employed. TCRdb passed the public sequencing reads through fastp at Q25 and MiXCR, retaining productive beta sequences. Duplicate CDR3 protein sequences are folded into a single record with the most common DNA and genes. Within this sample are around 48,000 distinct CDR3 sequences, with roughly 19% of them counted one time only. Approximately 15% of the sample comes from the top ten. The sample was a population of CD138-negative cells sorted from bone marrow. Read against the paper, the sample's cell subset or site label means: bone marrow mononuclear cells depleted of CD138+ plasma/myeloma cells by negative magnetic selection. Receptors originate from a donor older than 35 with multiple myeloma.

Ten or more counts support this clonotype. This chain joins TRBV4-1 and TRBJ2-5; TRBD1 matches at 7 bases. V trimming: 1 base; J trimming: 2 bases; junction bases outside the gene matches: 7. This CDR3 region has 16 residues. Germline assignment: CDR1 MGHRA and CDR2 YSYEKL. The CDR3 here is CASSQALSQGQETQYF. The CDR3 DNA follows: TGCGCCAGCAGCCAAGCCCTATCACAGGGGCAAGAGACCCAGTACTTC.

There are many counts of this clonotype. This rearrangement joins TRBV5-1 to TRBJ2-7, with a tentative D call TRBD1 (5 bases). Germline-derived CDR1 and CDR2 are SGHRS and YFSETQ. This CDR3 is built from 13 residues. V was trimmed by 1 base and J by 7 bases, leaving 12 bases between them. The CDR3 loop reads CASSLLGAREQYF. CDR3 DNA: TGCGCCAGCAGCTTGTTAGGGGCGAGGGAGCAGTACTTC.

This clonotype was counted many times. The rearrangement uses TRBV29-1 and TRBJ1-1; no reliable D call. The CDR3 spans 10 residues. V was pared by 8 bases and J by 5 bases, with 9 bases between. Germline V lookup: CDR1 SQVTM, CDR2 ANQGSEA. As DNA, the CDR3 is TGCAGCACCCATGGGACTGAAGCTTTCTTT. Its protein product is CSTHGTEAFF.

There are many counts of this clonotype. The chain combines TRBV20-1 with TRBJ2-2, with D hard to call. The CDR3 is 11 residues long. V lost 6 bases to trimming and J lost 1 base, with 3 bases between them. Germline V gives CDR1 DFQATT, CDR2 SNEGSKA (reference sequence). The CDR3 region has the DNA TGCAGTGCCCTGAACACCGGGGAGCTGTTTTTT. This encodes CSALNTGELFF.

This clonotype was recorded many times. The J gene is TRBJ2-1, the V gene TRBV18, with 8 bases lining up with TRBD2. Germline V CDR1 and CDR2: KGHSH, LQKENI. V gave up 5 bases and J gave up 7 bases; unmatched junction bases: 4. The CDR3 consists of 13 residues. CDR3 nucleotide sequence: TGTGCCAGCTCAGCTAGCGGGCTGAATGAGCAGTTCTTC. It codes for CASSASGLNEQFF.

Ten or more counts support this clonotype. The chain links TRBV29-1 to TRBJ1-5; 9 bases are a match to TRBD1. This CDR3 spans 14 amino acids. Per germline, CDR1 SQVTM and CDR2 ANQGSEA. Unmatched junction bases numbered 10, after V lost 6 bases and J lost 7 bases. CDR3 in DNA: TGCAGCGTACAAACAGGGGGCGCAGAGCAGCCCCAGCATTTT. Its translation is CSVQTGGAEQPQHF.

This clonotype was found many times. The gene calls are TRBV7-9 and TRBJ1-1; D is ambiguous. Germline CDR1 and CDR2: SEHNR and FQNEAQ (reference sequence). Deletions cut 5 bases from V and 1 base from J, with 11 bases between. The CDR3 is made up of 14 amino acids. In DNA, the CDR3 is TGTGCCAGCAGCCCGGGTTGGGCGAACACTGAAGCTTTCTTT. It translates to CASSPGWANTEAFF.

A note on this clonotype: One base away lies a much larger clone, so this may be a sequencing read error. Lacking the conserved final phenylalanine or tryptophan, this CDR3 likely reflects a read error. This chain joins TRBV4-1 and TRBJ1-2; 7 nucleotides agree with TRBD1. V gave up 0 bases and J gave up 4 bases; unmatched junction bases: 17. CDR3 length: 19 residues. From germline, CDR1 is MGHRA and CDR2 YSYEKL. The CDR3 coding sequence is TGCGCCAGCAGCCAAGATTTCACAGGGGATTCCGGGACCTTCTATGGCTACACCCTC. This encodes CASSQDFTGDSGTFYGYTL.

A word on this clonotype: Given a far larger clone just one base away, this is likely a sequencing read error. CDR3 sequence: CASSLSRGGQFF. The CDR3 DNA follows: TGTGCCAGCAGTTTATCTCGGGGTGGGCAGTTCTTC. This chain connects TRBV12-3 or TRBV12-4 to TRBJ2-1; weak D call: TRBD2 (5 bases). Trimming shortened V by 2 bases and J by 12 bases, and 11 bases separated the two germline ends. CDR3 length: 12 residues.

About this clonotype itself: At one end, the junction sequence differs from germline, possibly due to a read error. The V gene is TRBV7-7, the J gene TRBJ2-5, with 11 positions matching TRBD2. Germline V gene sequence: CDR1 SSHAT, CDR2 FNYEAQ (reference sequence). The CDR3 contains 16 residues. The CDR3 spells CASSLGTSGSQESQYF. The CDR3 bases are TGTGCTAGCAGCCTAGGGACTAGCGGCAGCCAAGAGAGCCAGTACTTC.

This clonotype came up a few times. The gene calls are TRBV3-1 and TRBJ2-1; tentative D call: TRBD2 (5 bases). The CDR3 runs 12 residues. V lost 2 bases, J lost 13 bases, and 12 bases lay in between. The germline CDR1 and CDR2 sequences are LGHDT and YNNKEL (reference sequence). The CDR3 spells CASSQLGEYQFF. The DNA for the CDR3 is TGTGCCAGCAGCCAACTCGGGGAGTACCAGTTCTTC.

This clonotype has at least ten counts. The rearrangement uses TRBV19 and TRBJ2-2; 8 bases map to TRBD2. Germline values: CDR1 LNHDA, CDR2 SQIVND (reference sequence). J gave up 5 bases and V 8 bases, and 7 bases lay outside the gene matches. The CDR3 sequence is 14 residues long. The CDR3 DNA reads TGTGCCAGTTGGAGGCGGGGGGAGACCGGGGAGCTGTTTTTT. This translates into CASWRRGETGELFF. Supplemented by reference TRBV19 and TRBJ2-2, the full variable domain reads DGGITQSPKYLFRKEGQNVTLSCEQNLNHDAMYWYRQDPGQGLRLIYYSQIVNDFQKGDIAEGYSVSREKKESFPLTVTSAQKNPTAFYLCASWRRGETGELFFGEGSRLTVL.

There are many counts of this clonotype. The DNA for the CDR3 is TGTGCCAGCAGTGATACAGGTGGAGAGCAGTACTTC. Translation gives CASSDTGGEQYF. This chain joins TRBV2 and TRBJ2-7; tentatively, D is TRBD1 (5 bases). This CDR3 contains 12 residues. Trimming pared 3 bases from V and 7 bases from J, leaving 10 bases between. Germline CDR1 SNHLY, CDR2 FYNNEI.

This clonotype showed up many times. The chain joins TRBV7-9 to TRBJ2-1; the D call may be TRBD1 or TRBD2 (6 bases each). Trimming stripped 5 bases from V and 9 bases from J, with 11 bases between. From germline, CDR1 is SEHNR and CDR2 FQNEAQ (reference sequence). This CDR3 has 12 residues. The CDR3 nucleotides read TGTGCCAGCAGCCCAGGAGGGGGTGAGCAGTTCTTC. The encoded protein is CASSPGGGEQFF.

This clonotype was seen repeatedly, ten times or more. V gene TRBV7-9 combines with J gene TRBJ2-1; TRBD2 might be the D (5 bases). Germline lookup yields CDR1 SEHNR and CDR2 FQNEAQ (reference sequence). V lost 4 bases to trimming and J lost 3 bases, with 10 bases between them. There are 14 residues in the CDR3. CDR3 nucleotides: TGTGCCAGCAGCTCCGTCGGGGTCTACAATGAGCAGTTCTTC. Translated: CASSSVGVYNEQFF.

This chain uses TRBV5-5 with TRBJ2-3; D is perhaps TRBD1 (5 bases). CDR1 is SGHKS, CDR2 YYEKEE, per germline (reference sequence). V lost 2 bases, J lost 4 bases, and 14 bases lay in between. The CDR3 runs 15 residues. Here the CDR3 DNA reads TGTGCCAGCAGCTTTGGACGTTTAGGGGCAGATACGCAGTATTTT. This sequence encodes CASSFGRLGADTQYF.

This clonotype is medium-sized within its sample. The chain couples TRBV2 to TRBJ1-1; 9 bases are shared with TRBD1. The CDR3 has 13 amino acids. Germline CDR1 and CDR2: SNHLY and FYNNEI. The V gene end was trimmed by 5 bases and the J gene end by 4 bases; junction bases not matched to a gene: 2. The DNA of the CDR3 is TGTGCCAGCAGTCGGGACAGGGCCACTGAAGCTTTCTTT. Amino acid sequence: CASSRDRATEAFF.

For this clonotype: The CDR3 does not end in the conserved phenylalanine or tryptophan, so this is likely a read error. The rearrangement links TRBV6-2 or TRBV6-3 to TRBJ1-5; D remains ambiguous. The CDR3 loop spans 13 amino acids. Trimming removed 2 bases from V and 5 bases from J, with 7 bases in between. In germline, CDR1 is MNHEY, CDR2 SVGEGT. This chain's CDR3 is CASSYVDDQPQHL. The CDR3 nucleotides read TGTGCCAGCAGTTACGTAGATGATCAGCCCCAGCATCTT.

This clonotype has ten or more counts. The chain combines TRBV24-1 with TRBJ1-1; 7 bases agree with TRBD1. V lost 9 bases to trimming and J lost 3 bases; unmatched junction nucleotides: 6. The CDR3 sequence is 13 residues long. The germline V gene has CDR1 KGHDR and CDR2 SFDVKD. The CDR3 region has the DNA TGTGCCACCCGCCGACAGGGCTACACTGAAGCTTTCTTT. Its protein product is CATRRQGYTEAFF.

Concerning this clonotype itself: Being one base from a much bigger clone, this may be a read error. The rearrangement joins TRBV5-1 to TRBJ2-3, with TRBD1 identical over 8 bases. The germline gives CDR1 SGHRS, CDR2 YFSETQ. This CDR3 is 15 amino acids long. DNA for the CDR3: TGCGCCAGCAGCTTGGAGGGACAGGTCACAGATATGCAGTATTTT. The encoded protein is CASSLEGQVTDMQYF.

This clonotype was observed at least ten times. The CDR3 coding sequence is TGTGCCAGCAGCCCCTCGTGGGGAGAGGATGATCAGCCCCAGCATTTT. This gives the protein CASSPSWGEDDQPQHF. The chain recombines TRBV27 with TRBJ1-5; D is unclear. The length of the CDR3 is 16 residues. Trimming removed 6 bases from V and 5 bases from J, with 20 bases in between. CDR1 and CDR2 from the germline V gene are MNHEY and SMNVEV (reference sequence).

This clonotype was seen many times. V and J are TRBV20-1 and TRBJ1-1; no definite D call. The germline V and J ends were trimmed by 0 bases and 0 bases, with 11 bases remaining between them. The CDR3 has 15 residues. CDR1 is DFQATT and CDR2 is SNEGSKA in the germline V gene (reference sequence). The CDR3 DNA sequence: TGCAGTGCTAGAGATCAACAGAGGATGAACACTGAAGCTTTCTTT. Protein product: CSARDQQRMNTEAFF.

This clonotype was seen repeatedly, ten times or more. A read error may explain this, as a much larger clone is one base away. The chain recombines TRBV6-4 with TRBJ2-1, with 7 positions matching TRBD2. The V gene end was trimmed by 5 bases and the J gene end by 5 bases; junction bases not matched to a gene: 9. Germline V lookup: CDR1 MRHNA, CDR2 SNTAGT. This CDR3 spans 15 amino acids. CDR3 DNA sequence: TGTGCCAGCAGTTTTTGCGGGAGTTCCAACAATGAGCAGTTCTTC. Its translation is CASSFCGSSNNEQFF.

This clonotype came up many times. This chain links TRBV5-5 with TRBJ2-1; D uncertain. Looked up from germline, CDR1 is SGHKS and CDR2 is YYEKEE (reference sequence). This CDR3 has 13 residues. Trimming stripped 0 bases from V and 10 bases from J, with 11 bases between. The CDR3 spells CASSLEARWEQFF. DNA of the CDR3: TGTGCCAGCAGCTTGGAGGCCCGATGGGAGCAGTTCTTC.